This T cell receptor beta chain was documented in a study of shared clonotypes between healthy human individuals. Overall study findings and caveats: Sorted-subset samples were not fully sequenced, rarefaction indicated.

The CDR3 length is 14 residues. The J segment lost 2 bases and the V segment lost 5 bases, leaving 4 bases of the junction unmatched. Per germline, CDR1 MRHNA and CDR2 SNTAGT. As to this clone: No antigen is known for it.

Method: immunoSEQ multiplex PCR; TCRdb's copy keeps in-frame clones and lacks some. Of about 2.3 million clones in the sample, 85% to 95% are singletons; the top ten hold 0.39%. The V gene is TRBV6-4, the J gene TRBJ2-5; 8 nucleotides match TRBD2. Sequenced material: naive CD4+ T cells from PBMCs. Subset in this sample: CD45RA+ positively selected. The TCR sequence derives from a man younger than 35 in good health. Some clones in this sample may be carry-over from other donors' samples. CDR3 region: CASSHSGNQETQYF. CDR3 bases: TGTGCCAGCAGTCATAGCGGGAATCAAGAGACCCAGTACTTC.